Listed below are T cell receptor beta chains from one sample, sequenced in a study of cytomegalovirus exposure and HLA in healthy donors. Sequenced by immunoSEQ multiplex PCR; TCRdb stores in-frame clones only, minus some. In the table there are fewer than 250,000 clones, around 83% of which are singletons. Sequenced input: PBMCs. Source of these receptors: a girl aged 5-17 years in good health and CMV-seronegative. CDR3s include the opening cysteine and the closing phenylalanine or tryptophan. A D gene is named only where the DNA matches it firmly. The size field is filled for only some rows; it gives once, few, many or a size class.

D: TRBD1
size: -
J: TRBJ1-5
V: TRBV7-9
DNA: TGTGCCAGCAGCCCGGGGACAGCCCATCAGCCCCAGCATTTT
CDR3: CASSPGTAHQPQHF

D: -
size: -
J: TRBJ2-7
V: TRBV5-4
DNA: TGTGCCAGCAGCCCTTCGGCGGGGGCACCCTACGAGCAGTACTTC
CDR3: CASSPSAGAPYEQYF

D: TRBD1
size: -
J: TRBJ2-1
V: TRBV2
DNA: TGTGCCAGCAGGTCGGGGACAGGGCCTACCAATGAGCAGTTCTTC
CDR3: CASRSGTGPTNEQFF

D: -
size: -
J: TRBJ1-4
V: TRBV18
DNA: TGTGCCAGCTCACCCGAGACAGGCGATGAAAAACTGTTTTTT
CDR3: CASSPETGDEKLFF

D: -
size: few
J: TRBJ1-4
V: TRBV6-5
DNA: TGTGCCAGCAGGGGACGGGAGGAAAAACTGTTTTTT
CDR3: CASRGREEKLFF

D: -
size: -
J: TRBJ1-1
V: TRBV7-9
DNA: TGTGCCAGCAGCCCCAATTTTGAAGCTTTCTTT
CDR3: CASSPNFEAFF

D: TRBD1
size: -
J: TRBJ2-2
V: TRBV2
DNA: TGTGCCAGCAGATCACAGGGGTACACCGGGGAGCTGTTTTTT
CDR3: CASRSQGYTGELFF

D: TRBD2
size: -
J: TRBJ2-7
V: TRBV2
DNA: TGTGCCAGCAGCCCAGCGGGGGAGCTGTACGAGCAGTACTTC
CDR3: CASSPAGELYEQYF

D: TRBD1
size: -
J: TRBJ2-1
V: TRBV4-3
DNA: TGCGCCAGCAGCCAATTGGCCCTTGGACAGGGTAGGATCGATGAGCAGTTCTTC
CDR3: CASSQLALGQGRIDEQFF

D: -
size: once
J: TRBJ1-4
V: TRBV28
DNA: TGTGCCAGCAGTTTACAAGGAGGTAATGAAAAACTGTTTTTT
CDR3: CASSLQGGNEKLFF

D: -
size: -
J: TRBJ2-7
V: TRBV28
DNA: TGTGCCAGCAGTGGTAGTGAGGCATCGAGTAACGAGCAGTACTTC
CDR3: CASSGSEASSNEQYF

D: TRBD1
size: -
J: TRBJ2-7
V: TRBV28
DNA: TGTGCCAGCGCCCTCGACAGGGTCTACGAGCAGTACTTC
CDR3: CASALDRVYEQYF

D: -
size: -
J: TRBJ2-1
V: TRBV7-9
DNA: TGTGCCAGCAGCTATCCCGGGGTTTTGCGGTTCTTC
CDR3: CASSYPGVLRFF

D: -
size: -
J: TRBJ1-6
V: TRBV19
DNA: TGTGCCAGTAGCCGGGGATATAATTCACCCCTCCACTTT
CDR3: CASSRGYNSPLHF

D: -
size: -
J: TRBJ1-5
V: TRBV19
DNA: TGTGCCAGTAGTCCCAGACAGGAGTTCTTATCTGATCAGCCCCAGCATTTT
CDR3: CASSPRQEFLSDQPQHF

D: -
size: -
J: TRBJ2-1
V: TRBV30
DNA: TGTGCCTGGAGCCCCGGGGGCTCCTACAATGAGCAGTTCTTC
CDR3: CAWSPGGSYNEQFF

D: -
size: -
J: TRBJ1-1
V: TRBV28
DNA: TGTGCCAGCAGGGTCGACAGGACCGACACTGAAGCTTTCTTT
CDR3: CASRVDRTDTEAFF

D: TRBD2
size: -
J: TRBJ2-3
V: TRBV7-3
DNA: TGTGCCAGCAGCGCCTTAGCGGGGGGCGCGGATACGCAGTATTTT
CDR3: CASSALAGGADTQYF

D: TRBD1
size: few
J: TRBJ1-1
V: TRBV13
DNA: TGTGCCAGCAGCTCGGCTCAAGGACAGGGATTCTTGAACACTGAAGCTTTCTTT
CDR3: CASSSAQGQGFLNTEAFF

D: -
size: -
J: TRBJ1-2
V: TRBV5-1
DNA: TGCGCCAGCAGCTTGCTGGGCTCTAACTATGGCTACACCTTC
CDR3: CASSLLGSNYGYTF

D: -
size: -
J: TRBJ2-2
V: TRBV5-4
DNA: TGTGCCAGCAGCCCTAGAGGGGGAAACACCGGGGAGCTGTTTTTT
CDR3: CASSPRGGNTGELFF

D: -
size: -
J: TRBJ2-7
V: TRBV11-2
DNA: TGTGCCAGCAGCTTAGGGGCCAGGCTCACCTACGAGCAGTACTTC
CDR3: CASSLGARLTYEQYF

D: -
size: -
J: TRBJ2-5
V: TRBV7-6
DNA: TGTGCCAGCAGCTCCTTACCCACTGCGGAGACCCAGTACTTC
CDR3: CASSSLPTAETQYF

D: -
size: -
J: TRBJ1-3
V: TRBV11-2
DNA: TGTGCCAGCAGCTTAGTATCAGTCTCTGGAAACACCATATATTTT
CDR3: CASSLVSVSGNTIYF

D: -
size: -
J: TRBJ1-6
V: TRBV2
DNA: TGTGCCAGCAGTGCGGAGGGAGGCAATTCACCCCTCCACTTT
CDR3: CASSAEGGNSPLHF

D: -
size: -
J: TRBJ2-3
V: TRBV5-1
DNA: TGCGCCAGCAGCTTGGGGGGCCTAGAGGAAGATACGCAGTATTTT
CDR3: CASSLGGLEEDTQYF

D: TRBD1
size: -
J: TRBJ2-1
V: TRBV18
DNA: TGTGCCAGCTCACCCCTAACGACAGGGTCCAATGAGCAGTTCTTC
CDR3: CASSPLTTGSNEQFF

D: TRBD2
size: -
J: TRBJ2-1
V: TRBV4-3
DNA: TGCGCCAGCAGCCAAGACCTCCTAGCGGGGGGCTACAATGAGCAGTTCTTC
CDR3: CASSQDLLAGGYNEQFF

D: TRBD1
size: few
J: TRBJ1-1
V: TRBV7-9
DNA: TGTGCCAGCGACCGGGACAGATTGAACACTGAAGCTTTCTTT
CDR3: CASDRDRLNTEAFF

D: TRBD1
size: -
J: TRBJ1-2
V: TRBV10-2
DNA: TGCGCCAGCAGTGGGTGGACAGGGAACTATGGCTACACCTTC
CDR3: CASSGWTGNYGYTF

D: TRBD1
size: -
J: TRBJ2-3
V: TRBV9
DNA: TGTGCCAGCAGCGTAGCTACAGGGGGCCTTTCGGATACGCAGTATTTT
CDR3: CASSVATGGLSDTQYF

D: TRBD1
size: -
J: TRBJ2-5
V: TRBV5-4
DNA: TGTGCCAGCAGCCCACGGGACAGGCAAGAGACCCAGTACTTC
CDR3: CASSPRDRQETQYF

D: TRBD1
size: -
J: TRBJ1-2
V: TRBV28
DNA: TGTGCCAGCAAGTTGGAGGGGGCCAACACCGTTTATGGCTACACCTTC
CDR3: CASKLEGANTVYGYTF

D: -
size: -
J: TRBJ1-1
V: TRBV27
DNA: TGTGCCAGCAGGATCGCTCTCTTACAGGGTGCGAACACTGAAGCTTTCTTT
CDR3: CASRIALLQGANTEAFF

D: -
size: -
J: TRBJ1-4
V: TRBV5-5
DNA: TGTGCCAGCAGCTTGGAGGCGGGCCTCAGGACCCGATCGGCTAATGAAAAACTGTTTTTT
CDR3: CASSLEAGLRTRSANEKLFF

D: -
size: -
J: TRBJ1-5
V: TRBV9
DNA: TGTGCCAGCAGCAATCTCGGCGGGCCCCAGCATTTT
CDR3: CASSNLGGPQHF

D: TRBD1
size: -
J: TRBJ2-5
V: TRBV7-8
DNA: TGTGCCAGCAGCTCTACGACAGGGGGTAGGGAGACCCAGTACTTC
CDR3: CASSSTTGGRETQYF

D: -
size: -
J: TRBJ1-1
V: TRBV29-1
DNA: TGCAGCGTTCAACAGGGGAACACTGAAGCTTTCTTT
CDR3: CSVQQGNTEAFF

D: TRBD1
size: -
J: TRBJ2-3
V: TRBV28
DNA: TGTGCCAGCAGTTCACCGGGACAGGGCCTGAGGGATACGCAGTATTTT
CDR3: CASSSPGQGLRDTQYF

D: -
size: -
J: TRBJ1-4
V: TRBV27
DNA: TGTGCCAGCAGTCCAGTTGCAACTAATGAAAAACTGTTTTTT
CDR3: CASSPVATNEKLFF

D: TRBD2
size: -
J: TRBJ2-7
V: TRBV19
DNA: TGTGCCAGTAGTTGGCGGGGGAACTACGAGCAGTACTTC
CDR3: CASSWRGNYEQYF

D: TRBD1
size: -
J: TRBJ2-7
V: TRBV7-9
DNA: TGTGCCAGCAGCTTGACAGGGGAGCAGTACTTC
CDR3: CASSLTGEQYF

D: -
size: -
J: TRBJ2-5
V: TRBV5-1
DNA: TGCGCCAGCAGCTACCAGGGGAGTGCGGAGACCCAGTACTTC
CDR3: CASSYQGSAETQYF

D: -
size: -
J: TRBJ1-2
V: TRBV9
DNA: TGTGCCAGCAGCTCACAGAGGGGGGGCTACACCTTC
CDR3: CASSSQRGGYTF

D: -
size: -
J: TRBJ2-1
V: TRBV15
DNA: TGTGCCACCAGTATCGGCGGTTACAATGAGCAGTTCTTC
CDR3: CATSIGGYNEQFF

D: -
size: -
J: TRBJ1-1
V: TRBV25-1
DNA: TGTGCCAGCAAGGGACATTTGAACACTGAAGCTTTCTTT
CDR3: CASKGHLNTEAFF

D: -
size: -
J: TRBJ2-3
V: TRBV11-2
DNA: TGTGCCAGCAGCTTACGACGGGGTCCTAGCACAGATACGCAGTATTTT
CDR3: CASSLRRGPSTDTQYF

D: TRBD2
size: -
J: TRBJ2-1
V: TRBV5-1
DNA: TGCGCCAGCAGCGCACGACTAGCGGGGGGCCCGAGCTCCTACAATGAGCAGTTCTTC
CDR3: CASSARLAGGPSSYNEQFF

D: -
size: -
J: TRBJ2-7
V: TRBV27
DNA: TGTGCCAGGGCCTCCTACGAGCAGTACTTC
CDR3: CARASYEQYF

D: TRBD1
size: -
J: TRBJ1-6
V: TRBV27
DNA: TGTGCCAGCAGTTTTTCCAGGACCACCGGGACAGGGGGCCGCTATATGAATTCACCCCTCCACTTT
CDR3: CASSFSRTTGTGGRYMNSPLHF

D: TRBD1
size: -
J: TRBJ2-2
V: TRBV7-2
DNA: TGTGCCAGCAGCTACCGACAGGGGGCGAACACCGGGGAGCTGTTTTTT
CDR3: CASSYRQGANTGELFF

D: TRBD2
size: -
J: TRBJ2-3
V: TRBV19
DNA: TGTGCCAGTAGTATAGGTCCGGCGGGGGGAGCCAAGGATACGCAGTATTTT
CDR3: CASSIGPAGGAKDTQYF

D: TRBD1
size: -
J: TRBJ2-7
V: TRBV6-6
DNA: TGTGCCAGCAGTTACTCGGACAGGGGTTCCTACGAGCAGTACTTC
CDR3: CASSYSDRGSYEQYF

D: -
size: -
J: TRBJ2-7
V: TRBV2
DNA: TGTGCCAGCAGTGAAGAGCGGACTCACGAGCAGTACTTC
CDR3: CASSEERTHEQYF